This TCR beta chain comes out of a study of blood T cell repertoires in COVID-19. Study information: PBMCs, B-cell-depleted T cells, or T cells were the source of the cDNA or gDNA that made up the material.

Some clones are missing from TCRdb's copy, which holds only in-frame ones; the method was immunoSEQ multiplex PCR. The sample has roughly 220,000 clones, 84% seen once. Germline values: CDR1 MDHEN, CDR2 SYDVKM. The CDR3 sequence is 15 residues long. Trimming removed 6 bases from V and 6 bases from J; junction bases left unmatched: 13. Sequenced: peripheral blood. The TCR was taken from a man between 25 and 39 years old with active or convalescent COVID-19. The V gene is TRBV28, the J gene TRBJ2-7; TRBD2 matches at 8 bases. The CDR3 nucleotides read TGTGCCAGCAGACCCTCGGGGGGGAGGGCTAGCGAGCAGTACTTC. It encodes CASRPSGGRASEQYF. Looking up the rest from reference TRBV28 and TRBJ2-7 gives the full variable domain: DVKVTQSSRYLVKRTGEKVFLECVQDMDHENMFWYRQDPGLGLRLIYFSYDVKMKEKGDIPEGYSVSREKKERFSLILESASTNQTSMYLCASRPSGGRASEQYFGPGTRLTVT.